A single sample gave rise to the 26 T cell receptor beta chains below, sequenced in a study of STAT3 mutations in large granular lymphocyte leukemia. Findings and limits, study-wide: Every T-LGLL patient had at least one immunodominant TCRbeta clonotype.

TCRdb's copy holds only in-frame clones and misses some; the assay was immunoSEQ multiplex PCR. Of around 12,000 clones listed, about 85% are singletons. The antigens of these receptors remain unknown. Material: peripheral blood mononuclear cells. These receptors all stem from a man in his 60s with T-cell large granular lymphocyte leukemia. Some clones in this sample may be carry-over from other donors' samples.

The CDR3 sequence is CASREGSAAGNTIYF. The DNA of the CDR3 is TGTGCCAGCAGGGAGGGCAGCGCCGCTGGAAACACCATATATTTT. The gene calls are TRBV5-4 and TRBJ1-3; D is unclear. Trimming took 5 bases from V and 2 from J, leaving 14 bases between them. The CDR3 length is 15 residues. Germline V gene sequence: CDR1 SGHNT, CDR2 YYREEE (reference sequence).

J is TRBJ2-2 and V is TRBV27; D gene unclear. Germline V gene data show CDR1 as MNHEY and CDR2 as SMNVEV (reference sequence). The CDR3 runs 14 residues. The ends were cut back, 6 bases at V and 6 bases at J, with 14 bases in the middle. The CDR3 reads CASRSITEPGELFF. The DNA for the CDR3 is TGTGCCAGCAGGAGTATAACTGAACCCGGGGAGCTGTTTTTT.

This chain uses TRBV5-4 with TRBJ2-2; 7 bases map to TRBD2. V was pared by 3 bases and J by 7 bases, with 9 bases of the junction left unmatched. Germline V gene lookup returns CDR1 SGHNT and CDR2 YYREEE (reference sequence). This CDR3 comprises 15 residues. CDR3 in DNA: TGTGCCAGCAGCTCCCTGACTAGCTTCCGCGGGGAGCTGTTTTTT. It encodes CASSSLTSFRGELFF.

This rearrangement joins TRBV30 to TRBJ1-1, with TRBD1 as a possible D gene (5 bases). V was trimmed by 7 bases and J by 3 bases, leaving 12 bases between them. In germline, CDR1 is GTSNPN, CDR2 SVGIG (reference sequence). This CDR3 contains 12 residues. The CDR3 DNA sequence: TGTGCCTCTACCCGGGGCTACACTGAAGCTTTCTTT. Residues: CASTRGYTEAFF. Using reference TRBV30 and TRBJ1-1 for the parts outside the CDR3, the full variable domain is SQTIHQWPATLVQPVGSPLSLECTVEGTSNPNLYWYRQAAGRGLQLLFYSVGIGQISSEVPQNLSASRPQDRQFILSSKKLLLSDSGFYLCASTRGYTEAFFGQGTRLTVV.

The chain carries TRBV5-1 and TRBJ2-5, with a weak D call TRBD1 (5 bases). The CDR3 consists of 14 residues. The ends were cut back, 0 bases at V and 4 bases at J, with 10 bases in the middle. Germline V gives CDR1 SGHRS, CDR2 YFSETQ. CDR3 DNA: TGCGCCAGCAGCTTGGGGGCAGGGTCAGAGACCCAGTACTTC. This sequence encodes CASSLGAGSETQYF.

The CDR3 loop reads CASSLARGRTEAFF. Here the CDR3 DNA reads TGCGCCAGCAGCTTAGCTAGGGGTAGAACTGAAGCTTTCTTT. The rearrangement joins TRBV5-1 to TRBJ1-1; maybe TRBD1 (5 bases). The CDR3 sequence is 14 residues long. The V gene lost 2 bases and the J gene lost 5 bases, with 13 bases spanning the gap. The V gene's germline CDR1 is SGHRS and CDR2 YFSETQ.

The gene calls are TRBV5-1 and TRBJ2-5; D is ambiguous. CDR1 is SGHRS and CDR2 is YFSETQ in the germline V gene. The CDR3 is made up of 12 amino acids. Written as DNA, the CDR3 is TGCGCTGGGGTCCCCTACCAAGAGACCCAGTACTTC. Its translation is CAGVPYQETQYF.

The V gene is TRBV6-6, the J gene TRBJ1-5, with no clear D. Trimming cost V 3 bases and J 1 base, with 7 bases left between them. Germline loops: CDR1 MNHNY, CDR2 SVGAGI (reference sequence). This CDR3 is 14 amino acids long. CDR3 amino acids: CASSYQGSNQPQHF. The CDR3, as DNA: TGTGCCAGCAGTTATCAAGGGAGCAATCAGCCCCAGCATTTT.

The CDR3 is CAWNTGISPEAFF. CDR3 bases: TGTGCCTGGAACACAGGGATCTCGCCTGAAGCTTTCTTT. This chain links TRBV30 with TRBJ1-1; possible D gene TRBD1, 6 bases. Trimming removed 4 bases at V and 6 bases at J, with 15 bases between. This CDR3 contains 13 residues. Germline V gene lookup returns CDR1 GTSNPN and CDR2 SVGIG (reference sequence).

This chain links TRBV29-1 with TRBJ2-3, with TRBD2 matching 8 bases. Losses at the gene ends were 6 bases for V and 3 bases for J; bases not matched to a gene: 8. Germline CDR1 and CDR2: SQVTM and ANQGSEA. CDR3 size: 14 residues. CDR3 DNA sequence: TGCAGCGTCCAAATCGGGACTAGTACAGATACGCAGTATTTT. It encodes CSVQIGTSTDTQYF.

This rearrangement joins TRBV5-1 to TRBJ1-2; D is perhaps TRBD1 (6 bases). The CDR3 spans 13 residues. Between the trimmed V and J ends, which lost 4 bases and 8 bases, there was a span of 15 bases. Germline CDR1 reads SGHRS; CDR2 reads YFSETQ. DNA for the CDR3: TGCGCCAGCAGCCCATCAGGGGAGCAGGGCTACACCTTC. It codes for CASSPSGEQGYTF.

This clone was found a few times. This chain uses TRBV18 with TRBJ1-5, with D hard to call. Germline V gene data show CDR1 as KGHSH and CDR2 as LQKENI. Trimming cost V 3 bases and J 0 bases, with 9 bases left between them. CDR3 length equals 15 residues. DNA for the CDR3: TGTGCCAGCTCACCCCCCTCGGTTAGCAATCAGCCCCAGCATTTT. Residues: CASSPPSVSNQPQHF.

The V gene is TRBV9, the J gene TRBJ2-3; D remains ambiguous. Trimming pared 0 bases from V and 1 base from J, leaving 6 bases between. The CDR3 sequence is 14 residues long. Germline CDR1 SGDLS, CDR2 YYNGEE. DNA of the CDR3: TGTGCCAGCAGCGTAGAGGTTGGCACAGATACGCAGTATTTT. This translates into CASSVEVGTDTQYF.

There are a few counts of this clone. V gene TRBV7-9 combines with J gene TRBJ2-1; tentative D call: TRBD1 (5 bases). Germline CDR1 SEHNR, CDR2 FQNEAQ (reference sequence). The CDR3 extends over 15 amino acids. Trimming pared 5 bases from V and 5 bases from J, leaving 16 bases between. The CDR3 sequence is CASSPRVDRNNEQFF. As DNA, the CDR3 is TGTGCCAGCAGCCCAAGGGTAGACAGAAACAATGAGCAGTTCTTC.

The CDR3 is CSVEPTGTTEPGELFF. For the CDR3, the DNA is TGCAGCGTTGAGCCGACCGGGACTACAGAGCCCGGGGAGCTGTTTTTT. The chain couples TRBV29-1 to TRBJ2-2; 7 nucleotides agree with TRBD2. Per the germline V gene, CDR1 is SQVTM and CDR2 is ANQGSEA. This CDR3 is built from 16 residues. V was pared by 3 bases and J by 6 bases, with 13 bases of the junction left unmatched.

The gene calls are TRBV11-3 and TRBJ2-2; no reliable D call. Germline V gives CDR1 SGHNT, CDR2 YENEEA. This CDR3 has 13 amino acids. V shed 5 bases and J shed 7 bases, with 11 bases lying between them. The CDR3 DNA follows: TGTGCCAGCAGCCGAGGACCGGGCGGGGAGCTGTTTTTT. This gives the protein CASSRGPGGELFF.

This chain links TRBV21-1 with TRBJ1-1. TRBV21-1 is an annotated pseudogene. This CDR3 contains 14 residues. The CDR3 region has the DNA TGTGCCAGCAGCAAAGCCGGGGGCCTCACTGAAGCTTTCTTT. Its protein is CASSKAGGLTEAFF.

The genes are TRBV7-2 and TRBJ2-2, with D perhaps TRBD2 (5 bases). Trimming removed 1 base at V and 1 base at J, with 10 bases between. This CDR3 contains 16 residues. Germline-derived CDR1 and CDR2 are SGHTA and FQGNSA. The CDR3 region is CASSLGGSENTGELFF. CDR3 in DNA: TGTGCCAGCAGCTTAGGAGGTAGCGAGAACACCGGGGAGCTGTTTTTT.

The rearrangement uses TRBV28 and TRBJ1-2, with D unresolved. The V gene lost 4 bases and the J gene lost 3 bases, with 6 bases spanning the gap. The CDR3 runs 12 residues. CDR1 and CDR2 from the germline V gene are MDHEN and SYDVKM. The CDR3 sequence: CASSSSDYGYTF. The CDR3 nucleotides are TGTGCCAGCAGTTCATCGGACTATGGCTACACCTTC.

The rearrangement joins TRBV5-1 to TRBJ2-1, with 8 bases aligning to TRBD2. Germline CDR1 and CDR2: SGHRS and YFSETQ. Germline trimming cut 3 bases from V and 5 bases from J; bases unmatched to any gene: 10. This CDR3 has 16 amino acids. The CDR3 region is CASSSEREKEHNEQFF. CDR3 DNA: TGCGCCAGCAGCTCCGAGCGGGAGAAGGAACACAATGAGCAGTTCTTC.

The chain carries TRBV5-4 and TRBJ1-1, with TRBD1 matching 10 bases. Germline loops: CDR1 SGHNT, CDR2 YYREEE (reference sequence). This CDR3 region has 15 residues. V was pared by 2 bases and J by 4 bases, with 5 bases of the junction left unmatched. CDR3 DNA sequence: TGTGCCAGCAGCTTAGACAGGGGGCTGGGCACTGAAGCTTTCTTT. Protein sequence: CASSLDRGLGTEAFF.

Here the CDR3 DNA reads TGTGCCACCAGCAGAGATGCGGAGGATGGCTACACCTTC. Translated: CATSRDAEDGYTF. This chain joins TRBV15 and TRBJ1-2; no reliable D call. The CDR3 runs 13 residues. V was trimmed by 0 bases and J by 6 bases, leaving 8 bases between them. The germline CDR1 and CDR2 sequences are LNHNV and YYDKDF (reference sequence).

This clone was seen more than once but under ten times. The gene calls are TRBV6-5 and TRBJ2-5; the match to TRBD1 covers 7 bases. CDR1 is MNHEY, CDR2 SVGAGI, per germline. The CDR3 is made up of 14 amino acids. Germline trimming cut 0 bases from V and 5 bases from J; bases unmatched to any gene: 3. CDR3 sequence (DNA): TGTGCCAGCAGTTACTCCGCGACAGGGGAGACCCAGTACTTC. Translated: CASSYSATGETQYF.

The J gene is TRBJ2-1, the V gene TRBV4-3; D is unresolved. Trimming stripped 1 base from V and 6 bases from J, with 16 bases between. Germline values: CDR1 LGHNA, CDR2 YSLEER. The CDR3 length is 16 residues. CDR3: CASSQGVPPAGNEQFF. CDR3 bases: TGCGCCAGCAGCCAAGGTGTCCCCCCGGCAGGCAATGAGCAGTTCTTC.

The CDR3 loop reads CASSPPRGRALFETQYF. CDR3 in DNA: TGTGCCAGCAGTCCCCCCCGGGGGAGGGCCCTGTTTGAGACCCAGTACTTC. The chain links TRBV5-4 to TRBJ2-5, with TRBD2 matching over 7 bases. CDR3 length: 17 amino acids. V dropped 5 bases and J dropped 5; count of bases not matched to a gene: 18. Germline V gene sequence: CDR1 SGHNT, CDR2 YYREEE (reference sequence).

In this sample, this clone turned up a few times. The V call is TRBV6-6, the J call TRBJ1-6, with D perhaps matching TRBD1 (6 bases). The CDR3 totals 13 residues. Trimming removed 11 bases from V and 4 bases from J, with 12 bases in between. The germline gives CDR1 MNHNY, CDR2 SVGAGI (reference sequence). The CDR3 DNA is TGTGCCGGGCGAGGGGGTTATAATTCACCCCTCCACTTT. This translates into CAGRGGYNSPLHF.